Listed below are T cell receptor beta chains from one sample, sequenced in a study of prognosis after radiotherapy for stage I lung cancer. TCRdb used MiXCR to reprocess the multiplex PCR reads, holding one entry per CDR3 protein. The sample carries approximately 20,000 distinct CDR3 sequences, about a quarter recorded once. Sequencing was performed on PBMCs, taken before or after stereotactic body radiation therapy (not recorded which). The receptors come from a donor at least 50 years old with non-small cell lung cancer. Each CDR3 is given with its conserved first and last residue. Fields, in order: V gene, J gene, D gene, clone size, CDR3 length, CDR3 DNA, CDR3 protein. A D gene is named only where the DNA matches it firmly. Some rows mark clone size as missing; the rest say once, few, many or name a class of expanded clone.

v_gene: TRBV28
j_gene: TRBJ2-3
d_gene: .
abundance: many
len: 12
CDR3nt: TGTGCCAGCAGCGAAAGCACAGATACGCAGTATTTT
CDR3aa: CASSESTDTQYF

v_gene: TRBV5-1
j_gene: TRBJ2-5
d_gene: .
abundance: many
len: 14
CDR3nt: TGCGCCACCACATTCGGGGCAGGGACGGAGACCCAGTACTTC
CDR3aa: CATTFGAGTETQYF

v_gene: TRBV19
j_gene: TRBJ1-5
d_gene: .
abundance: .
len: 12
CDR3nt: TGTGCCAGTAGTATAGGGAGTCAGCCCCAGCATTTT
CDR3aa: CASSIGSQPQHF

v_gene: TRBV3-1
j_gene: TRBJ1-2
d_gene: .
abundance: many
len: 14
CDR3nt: TGTGCCAGCAGCCAAGCCCCCGGGGTCGAGGGCTACACCTTC
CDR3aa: CASSQAPGVEGYTF

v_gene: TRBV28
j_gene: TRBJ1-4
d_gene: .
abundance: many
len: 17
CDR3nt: TGTGCCAGCAGTTTCCTTTCCGGGGAAGCAACTAATGAAAAACTGTTTTTT
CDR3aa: CASSFLSGEATNEKLFF

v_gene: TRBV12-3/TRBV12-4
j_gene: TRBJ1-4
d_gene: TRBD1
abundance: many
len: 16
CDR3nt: TGTGCCAGCAGTTTAGTTTGGACAGGGTCCGGTGAAAAACTGTTTTTT
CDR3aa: CASSLVWTGSGEKLFF

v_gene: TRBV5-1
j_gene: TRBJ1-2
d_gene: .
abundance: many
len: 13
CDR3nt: TGCGCCAGCAGGGTCGGCAGGGAAGATGGCTACACCTTC
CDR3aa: CASRVGREDGYTF

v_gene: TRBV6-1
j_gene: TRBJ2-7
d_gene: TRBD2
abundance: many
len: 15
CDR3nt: TGTGCCAGCAGCTATACTAGCGGAGGTTCCTACGAGCAGTACTTC
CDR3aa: CASSYTSGGSYEQYF

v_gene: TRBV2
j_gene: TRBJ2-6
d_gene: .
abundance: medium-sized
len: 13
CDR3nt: TGTGCCAGCAGTATAACCGGGGCCAACGTCCTGACTTTC
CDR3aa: CASSITGANVLTF

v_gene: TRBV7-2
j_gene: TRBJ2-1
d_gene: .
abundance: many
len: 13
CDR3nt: TGTGCCAGCATGCGTGGGGTTCTCAATGAGCAGTTCTTC
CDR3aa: CASMRGVLNEQFF

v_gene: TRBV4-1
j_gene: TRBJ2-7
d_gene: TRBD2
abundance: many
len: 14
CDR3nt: TGCGCCAGCAGCCCGACTAGCGGGCCTTACGAGCAGTACTTC
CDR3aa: CASSPTSGPYEQYF

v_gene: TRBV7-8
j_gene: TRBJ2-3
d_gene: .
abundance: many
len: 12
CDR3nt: TGTGCCAGCGGGGTCAGGACAGATACGCAGTATTTT
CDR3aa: CASGVRTDTQYF

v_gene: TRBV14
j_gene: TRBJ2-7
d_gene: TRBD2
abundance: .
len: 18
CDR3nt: TGTGCCATCAGCCAATATCCGGGCGGACTAGCGGGAGACCACGAGCAGTACTTC
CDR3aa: CAISQYPGGLAGDHEQYF

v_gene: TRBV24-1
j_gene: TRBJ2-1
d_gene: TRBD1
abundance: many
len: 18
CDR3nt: TGTGCCACCAGTGAACATCCCGGGACAGGGAAGTCCTACAATGAGCAGTTCTTC
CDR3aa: CATSEHPGTGKSYNEQFF

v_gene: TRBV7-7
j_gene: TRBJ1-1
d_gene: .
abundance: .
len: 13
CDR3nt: TGTGCTAGCAGCTCCTCGTTGAACACTGAAGCTTTCTTT
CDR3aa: CASSSSLNTEAFF

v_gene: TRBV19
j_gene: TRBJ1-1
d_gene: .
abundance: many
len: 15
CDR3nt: TGTGCCAGTAAAGAGGGGATCGTATCGAACACTGAAGCTTTCTTT
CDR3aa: CASKEGIVSNTEAFF

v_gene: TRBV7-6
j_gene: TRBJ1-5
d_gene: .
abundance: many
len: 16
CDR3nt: TGTGCCAGCAGCCCCAGACCCGGGGGACAACATCAGCCCCAGCATTTT
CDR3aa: CASSPRPGGQHQPQHF

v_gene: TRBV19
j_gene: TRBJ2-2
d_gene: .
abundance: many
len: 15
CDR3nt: TGTGCCAGTACCGACCCCGGGATGGGGACCGGGGAGCTGTTTTTT
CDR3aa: CASTDPGMGTGELFF

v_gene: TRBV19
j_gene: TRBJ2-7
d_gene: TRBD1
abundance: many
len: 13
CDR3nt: TGTGCCAGCGGGACAGGGGGTTCCTACGAGCAGTACTTC
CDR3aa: CASGTGGSYEQYF

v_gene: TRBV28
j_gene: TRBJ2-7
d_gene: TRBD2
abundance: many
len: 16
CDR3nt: TGTGCCAGCAGGGGGACTAGCGGGAGGGCCTTTTACGAGCAGTACTTC
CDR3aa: CASRGTSGRAFYEQYF

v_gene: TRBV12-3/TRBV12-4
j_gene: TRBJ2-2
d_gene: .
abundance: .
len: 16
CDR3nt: TGTGCCAGCAGTTTATTTTGGCAGCGGAACACCGGGGAGCTGTTTTTT
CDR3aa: CASSLFWQRNTGELFF

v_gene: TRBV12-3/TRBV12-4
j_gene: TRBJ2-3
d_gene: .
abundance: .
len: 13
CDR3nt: TGTGCCAGCCTCTACAGGGCCACAGATACGCAGTATTTT
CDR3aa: CASLYRATDTQYF